Following are 4 T cell receptor beta chains from one sample sequenced in a study of T cell repertoires in cytomegalovirus infection. In TCRdb, the reads were re-called with MiXCR into one record per CDR3 protein. Of under 150,000 distinct CDR3 sequences detected, roughly a quarter appear once; the ten largest clones hold approximately 35%. These receptors have no known antigen. What was sequenced was PBMCs, sequenced either directly or after in vitro stimulation (not recorded which). The receptors were gathered from a human donor in good health (CMV status not recorded). Some clones in this sample may be carry-over from other donors' samples.

This clonotype has just a few counts. V gene TRBV11-3 combines with J gene TRBJ2-3; 9 bases line up with TRBD2. The junction had 6 bases not matched to a gene; V was cut back by 2 bases and J by 6 bases. The germline V gene has CDR1 SGHNT and CDR2 YENEEA. This CDR3 contains 15 residues. The CDR3 loop reads CASSLSSGILDTQYF. For the CDR3, the DNA is TGTGCCAGCAGCTTATCTAGCGGGATTTTGGATACGCAGTATTTT.

The table lists this clonotype with a few counts. This rearrangement joins TRBV15 to TRBJ2-7; TRBD1 agrees at 7 bases. The CDR3 runs to 15 residues. CDR1 and CDR2 (germline): LNHNV, YYDKDF (reference sequence). Trimming cost V 0 bases and J 3 bases; bases outside gene matches: 5. The DNA of the CDR3 is TGTGCCACCAGCAGAGAGCTGGGACAGAGCTACGAGCAGTACTTC. Translating gives CATSRELGQSYEQYF.

The chain combines TRBV10-3 with TRBJ1-1; 8 bases align to TRBD1. V shed 10 bases, J shed 0 bases, and the junction held 7 bases outside the gene matches. Germline V gives CDR1 ENHRY, CDR2 SYGVKD. This CDR3 has 14 amino acids. Written as DNA, the CDR3 is TGTGCCACCAATGGACAGGGAATGAACACTGAAGCTTTCTTT. Translated: CATNGQGMNTEAFF.

The chain recombines TRBV7-2 with TRBJ1-4; 9 bases agree with TRBD1. V lost 4 bases to trimming and J lost 7 bases; unmatched junction nucleotides: 4. CDR1 SGHTA and CDR2 FQGNSA come from the germline V gene. CDR3 length equals 14 residues. The CDR3 bases are TGTGCCAGCAGCTCGGGACAGGGAGGTGAAAAACTGTTTTTT. Its protein product is CASSSGQGGEKLFF.